This entry lists 27 T cell receptor beta chains sequenced from one sample in a study of T cells in Graves' hyperthyroidism and ophthalmopathy. Amplification of TCR beta CDR3 regions used RNA as the template. HTBI primers were used for first-round RT-PCR of the TCR CDR3. Each CDR3 protein is one row after TCRdb ran MiXCR on the multiplex PCR reads. The sample shows about 610,000 distinct CDR3 sequences, around 15% of them seen only once. Material: blood. These receptor sequences come from a woman aged 40 to 50 with Graves' ophthalmopathy.

The chain carries TRBV28 and TRBJ2-7; D is unclear. There are 13 residues in the CDR3. V was trimmed by 3 bases and J by 0 bases, leaving 6 bases between them. CDR1 is MDHEN, CDR2 SYDVKM, per germline. In DNA form, the CDR3 reads TGTGCCAGCAGTTTTACACCCTCCTACGAGCAGTACTTC. Protein sequence: CASSFTPSYEQYF.

This clonotype was seen repeatedly, ten times or more. The chain recombines TRBV30 with TRBJ2-1, with 12 bases that match TRBD2. The CDR3 is 15 residues long. CDR1 is GTSNPN and CDR2 is SVGIG in the germline V gene (reference sequence). V shed 2 bases and J 9 bases; nucleotides not matched to a gene: 8. CDR3 amino acids: CAWSRLAGAYGEQFF. Written as DNA, the CDR3 is TGTGCCTGGAGTAGACTAGCGGGAGCATATGGTGAGCAGTTCTTC.

The sample holds many counts of this clonotype. This chain links TRBV7-8 with TRBJ2-5, with 8 positions matching TRBD2. Losses at the gene ends were 2 bases for V and 7 bases for J; bases not matched to a gene: 15. Germline-derived CDR1 and CDR2 are SGHVS and FQNEAQ. The CDR3 runs to 17 residues. The CDR3 sequence is CASSLQAGARNLGTQYF. The DNA of the CDR3 is TGTGCCAGCAGCTTACAAGCGGGAGCGCGTAATCTGGGGACCCAGTACTTC.

V gene TRBV27 combines with J gene TRBJ2-7; D is unresolved. Germline V gene data show CDR1 as MNHEY and CDR2 as SMNVEV (reference sequence). Trimming pared 5 bases from V and 6 bases from J, leaving 11 bases between. The CDR3 runs to 12 residues. This CDR3 is CASSADVGEQYF. The CDR3 DNA follows: TGTGCCAGCAGTGCGGACGTTGGCGAGCAGTACTTC.

The chain carries TRBV15 and TRBJ2-5; unclear D gene. This CDR3 is 12 amino acids long. V dropped 0 bases and J dropped 3 bases, with 2 bases sitting between them. Germline CDR1 LNHNV, CDR2 YYDKDF (reference sequence). The CDR3 DNA reads TGTGCCACCAGCAGAGATGAAGAGACCCAGTACTTC. This gives the protein CATSRDEETQYF.

The rearrangement uses TRBV4-1 and TRBJ2-3; 9 positions agree with TRBD1. Trimming cost V 8 bases and J 3 bases; bases outside gene matches: 9. Germline CDR1 reads MGHRA; CDR2 reads YSYEKL. The CDR3 contains 15 residues. The CDR3 loop is CASRYRGLVTDTQYF. CDR3 nucleotides: TGCGCCAGCCGCTACAGGGGGCTGGTGACAGATACGCAGTATTTT.

The table lists this clonotype with a few counts. The V and J genes are TRBV4-1 and TRBJ1-4; no reliable D call. Germline V lookup: CDR1 MGHRA, CDR2 YSYEKL. The CDR3 length is 14 residues. Trimming took 3 bases from V and 7 from J, leaving 12 bases between them. In nucleotides, the CDR3 is TGCGCCAGCAGCCATTACAGACAAGTTGAAAAACTGTTTTTT. Its protein is CASSHYRQVEKLFF.

This clonotype occurred a few times. The chain couples TRBV13 to TRBJ2-2, with TRBD2 matching 10 bases. Germline V gene sequence: CDR1 PRHDT, CDR2 FYEKMQ (reference sequence). Unmatched junction bases numbered 7, after V lost 5 bases and J lost 1 base. The CDR3 runs to 17 residues. The chain's CDR3 is CASSRKGLAENTGELFF. CDR3 DNA sequence: TGTGCCAGCAGCCGAAAAGGACTAGCGGAGAACACCGGGGAGCTGTTTTTT.

The chain carries TRBV19 and TRBJ2-2; D call uncertain. The CDR3 is 14 amino acids. V lost 5 bases and J 5 bases, leaving 12 bases between the germline ends. Per germline, CDR1 LNHDA and CDR2 SQIVND (reference sequence). As DNA, the CDR3 is TGTGCCAGTAGTGTACCGGGCCTTACCGGGGAGCTGTTTTTT. It codes for CASSVPGLTGELFF. The entire variable domain, with the rest obtained from reference TRBV19 and TRBJ2-2, is as follows: DGGITQSPKYLFRKEGQNVTLSCEQNLNHDAMYWYRQDPGQGLRLIYYSQIVNDFQKGDIAEGYSVSREKKESFPLTVTSAQKNPTAFYLCASSVPGLTGELFFGEGSRLTVL.

To note about this clonotype: This could be a read error, since a much larger clone is one nucleotide away. The chain joins TRBV6-9 to TRBJ2-5; D is undetermined. This CDR3 is built from 15 residues. CDR1 is MNHGY and CDR2 is SVAAGI in the germline V gene. V was pared by 4 bases and J by 2 bases, with 14 bases between. The CDR3 protein is CASSSHRAVQETQYF. DNA for the CDR3: TGTGCCAGCAGTTCCCACCGCGCGGTTCAAGAGACCCAGTACTTC.

This clonotype was seen many times. This rearrangement joins TRBV30 to TRBJ2-1, with 14 bases identical to TRBD2. V dropped 5 bases and J dropped 8; count of bases not matched to a gene: 8. The CDR3 is made up of 15 amino acids. Germline V CDR1 and CDR2: GTSNPN, SVGIG (reference sequence). CDR3 residues: CAWAKGLAGVDEQFF. CDR3 nucleotide sequence: TGTGCCTGGGCCAAGGGACTAGCGGGAGTCGATGAGCAGTTCTTC.

The sample holds many counts of this clonotype. The V call is TRBV12-3 or TRBV12-4, the J call TRBJ2-3; D tentatively fits TRBD1 or TRBD2 (5 bases each). The V end lost 5 bases, the J end lost 1 base, and 13 bases lay between the germline ends. This CDR3 spans 15 amino acids. The CDR3 is CASSTGDGGTDTQYF. The DNA for the CDR3 is TGTGCCAGCAGTACCGGGGACGGAGGCACAGATACGCAGTATTTT.

This clonotype was recorded a few times. This sequence joins TRBV29-1 and TRBJ1-1, with D uncertain. The CDR3 runs 10 residues. The ends were cut back, 7 bases at V and 3 bases at J, with 6 bases in the middle. In germline, CDR1 is SQVTM, CDR2 ANQGSEA. The CDR3 coding sequence is TGCAGCGCCAGCGACACTGAAGCTTTCTTT. Translating it yields CSASDTEAFF.

This clonotype was seen a handful of times. The chain links TRBV20-1 to TRBJ2-2, with D tentatively TRBD1 (6 bases). In germline, CDR1 is DFQATT, CDR2 SNEGSKA (reference sequence). V was pared by 0 bases and J by 0 bases, with 11 bases between. The CDR3 extends over 16 amino acids. The CDR3 is CSARDPGTTNTGELFF. As DNA, the CDR3 is TGCAGTGCTAGAGACCCCGGGACAACGAACACCGGGGAGCTGTTTTTT.

The chain has TRBV29-1 and TRBJ2-2; 8 positions match TRBD1. This CDR3 comprises 17 residues. V lost 0 bases, J lost 1 base, and 7 bases stayed unmatched. The V gene's germline CDR1 is SQVTM and CDR2 ANQGSEA. The CDR3 is CSVEEDRESGNTGELFF. CDR3 DNA: TGCAGCGTTGAAGAGGACAGGGAAAGCGGGAACACCGGGGAGCTGTTTTTT.

The chain combines TRBV10-1 with TRBJ2-3, with D perhaps matching TRBD1 (5 bases). The germline V and J ends were trimmed by 6 bases and 0 bases, with 16 bases remaining between them. This CDR3 has 16 residues. Germline lookup yields CDR1 WNHNN and CDR2 SYGVQD (reference sequence). This CDR3 reads CASRGTTVTSTDTQYF. For the CDR3, the DNA is TGCGCCAGCAGGGGAACGACAGTGACTAGCACAGATACGCAGTATTTT.

This clonotype appeared many times. The chain combines TRBV2 with TRBJ2-1, with TRBD1 identical over 7 bases. J gave up 9 bases and V 6 bases, and 5 bases lay outside the gene matches. There are 12 residues in the CDR3. From germline, CDR1 is SNHLY and CDR2 FYNNEI. CDR3 in DNA: TGTGCCAGCAGCCCGACAGGGATTGAGCAGTTCTTC. Translating gives CASSPTGIEQFF.

For this clonotype: Just one base apart from a much larger clone, this may be a read error. This chain uses TRBV6-1 with TRBJ1-1; D call uncertain. Trimming cost V 6 bases and J 1 base, with 3 bases left between them. This CDR3 contains 11 residues. The germline CDR1 and CDR2 sequences are MNHNS and SASEGT. The CDR3 sequence: CASRWNTEAFF. CDR3 coding DNA: TGTGCCAGCAGGTGGAACACTGAAGCTTTCTTT.

The rearrangement uses TRBV5-6 and TRBJ1-6; D is unclear. The V end was cut by 1 base, the J end by 5 bases, with 10 bases between. CDR3 size: 15 residues. Germline V gene data show CDR1 as SGHDT and CDR2 as YYEEEE. CDR3 in amino acids: CASSLLWQNNSPLHF. In DNA form, the CDR3 reads TGTGCCAGCAGCTTGTTGTGGCAAAATAATTCACCCCTCCACTTT.

The gene calls are TRBV29-1 and TRBJ2-3, with D hard to call. The ends were cut back, 1 base at V and 2 bases at J, with 7 bases in the middle. CDR3 size: 13 residues. In germline, CDR1 is SQVTM, CDR2 ANQGSEA. The CDR3 loop reads CSVEGTPTDTQYF. The CDR3 DNA reads as TGCAGCGTTGAAGGGACCCCCACAGATACGCAGTATTTT.

Details on this clonotype: This could be a read error, since a much larger clone is one nucleotide away. The CDR3 DNA reads TGTGCCGGCAGCGAGGACAGGGTGGAGACCCAGTACTTC. This encodes CAGSEDRVETQYF. The V and J genes are TRBV5-6 and TRBJ2-5; TRBD1 matches at 8 bases. CDR3 length: 13 amino acids. Germline values: CDR1 SGHDT, CDR2 YYEEEE.

This clonotype was counted only a few times. The V call is TRBV29-1, the J call TRBJ2-3; 14 bases fit TRBD2. This CDR3 is 18 amino acids long. Germline CDR1 and CDR2: SQVTM and ANQGSEA. V trimming: 1 base; J trimming: 2 bases; junction bases outside the gene matches: 8. For the CDR3, the DNA is TGCAGCGTTGAAGCGGCGGGACTAGCGGGAGTCCCCACAGATACGCAGTATTTT. The encoded protein is CSVEAAGLAGVPTDTQYF.

This clonotype has at least ten counts. The chain is built from TRBV20-1 and TRBJ2-5; D might be TRBD2 (6 bases). The germline V and J ends were trimmed by 2 bases and 4 bases, with 20 bases remaining between them. Germline CDR1 and CDR2: DFQATT and SNEGSKA (reference sequence). The CDR3 contains 16 residues. The CDR3 spells CSARRLTGVSGETQYF. The CDR3 region has the DNA TGCAGTGCTAGACGTCTAACGGGAGTGTCAGGAGAGACCCAGTACTTC.

Ten or more counts support this clonotype. V usage is TRBV28 and J usage is TRBJ2-7, with no clear D. Trimming removed 6 bases from V and 5 bases from J, with 11 bases in between. This CDR3 spans 12 amino acids. CDR1 MDHEN and CDR2 SYDVKM come from the germline V gene. The CDR3 sequence: CASSRAWDEQYF. In DNA, the CDR3 is TGTGCCAGCAGCCGAGCATGGGACGAGCAGTACTTC.

This clonotype was seen only a few times. The chain uses TRBV19 and TRBJ2-1; no firm D call. Per the germline V gene, CDR1 is LNHDA and CDR2 is SQIVND (reference sequence). The CDR3 length is 12 residues. V was shortened by 1 base and J by 5 bases, with 3 bases between the two germline ends. This CDR3 reads CASSIGHNEQFF. CDR3 nucleotide sequence: TGTGCCAGTAGTATAGGTCACAATGAGCAGTTCTTC. The full variable domain, rest sourced from reference TRBV19 and TRBJ2-1, is DGGITQSPKYLFRKEGQNVTLSCEQNLNHDAMYWYRQDPGQGLRLIYYSQIVNDFQKGDIAEGYSVSREKKESFPLTVTSAQKNPTAFYLCASSIGHNEQFFGPGTRLTVL.

This clonotype has at least ten counts. V usage is TRBV5-1 and J usage is TRBJ2-1; 10 bases match TRBD2. There are 16 residues in the CDR3. Germline trimming cut 3 bases from V and 6 bases from J; bases unmatched to any gene: 9. Germline assignment: CDR1 SGHRS and CDR2 YFSETQ. For the CDR3, the DNA is TGCGCCAGCAGCTGGGGGGGTAGCGGGAGGCCCAATGAGCAGTTCTTC. Translated, it gives CASSWGGSGRPNEQFF.

This clonotype was found once. The V gene is TRBV25-1, the J gene TRBJ1-1; weak D call: TRBD1 (6 bases). Germline-derived CDR1 and CDR2 are MGHDK and SYGVNS. This CDR3 is 16 amino acids long. V was trimmed by 10 bases and J by 5 bases, leaving 26 bases between them. The CDR3 bases are TGTGCCACCATACGAAACAGGGTAGCGGAGGGGACTGAAGCTTTCTTT. It encodes CATIRNRVAEGTEAFF.